This entry lists 17 T cell receptor beta chains sequenced from one sample in a study of blood T cell repertoires in COVID-19. Generated by immunoSEQ multiplex PCR, the TCRdb table keeps only in-frame clones and is missing some. This table has about 130,000 clones, about 76% appearing once. Material for sequencing was peripheral blood. These receptors originate from a man aged 80 or over with acute or convalescent COVID-19.

In its sample, this clone was seen many times. The rearrangement links TRBV7-2 to TRBJ1-6; perhaps TRBD1 as D (6 bases). Germline V gives CDR1 SGHTA, CDR2 FQGNSA. Trimming took 4 bases from V and 14 from J, leaving 18 bases between them. The CDR3 length is 14 residues. The CDR3 spells CASSSGHRSLSLHF. The CDR3 coding sequence is TGTGCCAGCAGCTCGGGACACCGGAGTTTGTCCCTCCACTTT.

This chain joins TRBV6-5 and TRBJ1-3; possibly TRBD1 for D (5 bases). The germline V gene has CDR1 MNHEY and CDR2 SVGAGI. Trimming pared 8 bases from V and 4 bases from J, leaving 12 bases between. The CDR3 sequence is 13 residues long. The CDR3 is CASHKGVGNTIYF. The CDR3 coding sequence is TGTGCCAGCCACAAAGGGGTGGGAAACACCATATATTTT.

V usage is TRBV3-1 (or the pseudogene TRBV3-2) and J usage is TRBJ1-6, with D hard to call. This CDR3 region has 13 residues. The V gene's germline CDR1 is LGHDT and CDR2 YNNKEL (reference sequence). With 1 base removed from V and 7 bases from J, the gap between germline ends came to 5 bases. CDR3 DNA: TGTGCCAGCAGCCAAGGGAGGAATTCACCCCTCCACTTT. It is translated as CASSQGRNSPLHF.

V gene TRBV6-2 or TRBV6-3 combines with J gene TRBJ1-3; D not certain. The CDR3 runs 16 residues. The germline gives CDR1 MNHEY, CDR2 SVGEGT. Trimming took 4 bases from V and 5 from J, leaving 18 bases between them. CDR3 residues: CASSSASRELRNTIYF. DNA of the CDR3: TGTGCCAGCAGTTCCGCTTCCCGGGAGCTACGAAACACCATATATTTT.

The chain combines TRBV28 with TRBJ2-4, with TRBD2 as a possible D gene (7 bases). This CDR3 has 19 residues. Germline-derived CDR1 and CDR2 are MDHEN and SYDVKM. Trimming cost V 3 bases and J 0 bases, with 21 bases left between them. In nucleotides, the CDR3 is TGTGCCAGCAGTTTGACCGGAGGGGGGGCCGGTGGAGCCAAAAACATTCAGTACTTC. As protein: CASSLTGGGAGGAKNIQYF.

The gene calls are TRBV6-5 and TRBJ2-7, with 11 bases fitting TRBD1. V lost 6 bases, J lost 7 bases, and 2 bases stayed unmatched. Germline V gene sequence: CDR1 MNHEY, CDR2 SVGAGI. This CDR3 comprises 12 residues. This chain's CDR3 is CASRRDRGEQYF. Here the CDR3 DNA reads TGTGCCAGCAGGAGGGACAGGGGGGAGCAGTACTTC.

In DNA, the CDR3 is TGCGCCAGCAGCCCCTCCTTCACAGATACGCAGTATTTT. Translating it yields CASSPSFTDTQYF. The V call is TRBV5-1, the J call TRBJ2-3; D gene ambiguous. Germline V gene sequence: CDR1 SGHRS, CDR2 YFSETQ. The CDR3 length is 13 residues. Trimming removed 4 bases at V and 2 bases at J, with 8 bases between.

The chain links TRBV5-1 to TRBJ1-2, with D perhaps TRBD1 (6 bases). The germline V gene has CDR1 SGHRS and CDR2 YFSETQ. Trimming shortened V by 4 bases and J by 4 bases, and 14 bases separated the two germline ends. The CDR3 is 14 residues long. CDR3 nucleotide sequence: TGCGCCAGCAGCGACGAGTTAGGGGGCTATGGCTACACCTTC. Residues: CASSDELGGYGYTF.

The J gene is TRBJ1-2, the V gene TRBV4-3; no clear D. Trimming took 1 base from V and 8 from J, leaving 11 bases between them. The germline V gene has CDR1 LGHNA and CDR2 YSLEER. The CDR3 spans 13 residues. Written as DNA, the CDR3 is TGCGCCAGCAGCCAAGGTCCCGGAGGGGGCTACACCTTC. Amino acid sequence: CASSQGPGGGYTF.

The chain has TRBV28 and TRBJ1-2; the D is unclear. Germline values: CDR1 MDHEN, CDR2 SYDVKM. Trimming pared 1 base from V and 4 bases from J, leaving 13 bases between. There are 15 residues in the CDR3. The CDR3 region is CASSLSTGSGYGYTF. CDR3 DNA: TGTGCCAGCAGTTTATCTACCGGGTCCGGCTATGGCTACACCTTC.

This clone came up a few times. This CDR3 is CASSRTPGHLSYEQYF. CDR3 nucleotides: TGCGCCAGCAGCAGAACCCCGGGACACCTCTCCTACGAGCAGTACTTC. This chain uses TRBV5-1 with TRBJ2-7; perhaps TRBD1 as D (6 bases). Germline CDR1 is SGHRS and CDR2 is YFSETQ. This CDR3 contains 16 residues. V lost 4 bases, J lost 0 bases, and 17 bases lay in between.

The table lists this clone with a few counts. The chain links TRBV19 to TRBJ1-4; no clear D. Germline CDR1 LNHDA, CDR2 SQIVND (reference sequence). Trimming took 1 base from V and 5 from J, leaving 11 bases between them. The CDR3 covers 15 residues. The DNA for the CDR3 is TGTGCCAGTAGTATAGGAGCAGGTCTCAATGAAAAACTGTTTTTT. Translating it yields CASSIGAGLNEKLFF.

The chain has TRBV28 and TRBJ1-4, with D possibly TRBD1 on 6 matching bases. The germline V gene has CDR1 MDHEN and CDR2 SYDVKM. This CDR3 comprises 15 residues. Trimming shortened V by 6 bases and J by 5 bases, and 16 bases separated the two germline ends. CDR3 in amino acids: CASSPTGQPNEKLFF. The CDR3 DNA reads as TGTGCCAGCAGCCCCACAGGACAGCCGAATGAAAAACTGTTTTTT.

This clone showed up just once. The chain has TRBV6-5 and TRBJ1-2; possible D gene TRBD1, 5 bases. Germline V gene sequence: CDR1 MNHEY, CDR2 SVGAGI. V was clipped by 7 bases and J by 4 bases, with 16 bases between them. The CDR3 is 14 amino acids. The CDR3 loop reads CASTSGVLSYGYTF. CDR3 nucleotides: TGTGCCAGCACATCGGGGGTGTTGAGCTATGGCTACACCTTC.

The CDR3 loop is CASSLAFGLTYEQYF. The CDR3 DNA follows: TGTGCCAGCAGCTTAGCCTTCGGACTTACCTACGAGCAGTACTTC. V usage is TRBV11-1 and J usage is TRBJ2-7, with a possible D match to TRBD2 (5 bases). The germline V gene has CDR1 SGHAT and CDR2 FQDESV (reference sequence). Between the trimmed V and J ends, which lost 0 bases and 2 bases, there was a span of 11 bases. The CDR3 consists of 15 residues.

Here the CDR3 reads CASSPRDRQPNQPQHF. In nucleotides, the CDR3 is TGCGCCAGCAGCCCCCGGGACAGACAACCCAATCAGCCCCAGCATTTT. V and J are TRBV4-1 and TRBJ1-5, with TRBD1 matching 7 bases. From germline, CDR1 is MGHRA and CDR2 YSYEKL. V lost 4 bases and J lost 3; bases outside the gene matches: 9. The CDR3 is 16 amino acids.

The chain is built from TRBV5-4 and TRBJ2-3; D unclear. The ends were cut back, 2 bases at V and 6 bases at J, with 7 bases in the middle. The germline V gene has CDR1 SGHNT and CDR2 YYREEE (reference sequence). The CDR3 extends over 12 amino acids. Here the CDR3 reads CASSLAYDTQYF. CDR3 sequence (DNA): TGTGCCAGCAGCTTAGCGTACGATACGCAGTATTTT.